Listed below are T cell receptor beta chains from one sample, sequenced in a study of shared clonotypes between healthy human individuals. Repertoires were generated with immunoSEQ multiplex PCR, while TCRdb's copy carries only in-frame clones and drops some. The table has roughly 2.1 million clones, more than 85% seen once; the top ten hold under 2%. The sequencing sample was made of naive CD8+ T cells from PBMCs. These receptors were obtained from a man aged 18 to 29 in good health. Some clones in this sample may be carry-over from other donors' samples. Both conserved end residues are part of each CDR3. The D gene is left open where the match is weak. Where a row states a size, it is once, few, many or the class of an expanded clone; other rows omit it.

>-|TRBV19|-|TRBJ2-1
CASSTERGSYNEQFF
TGTGCCAGTAGTACCGAGAGGGGATCCTACAATGAGCAGTTCTTC
>TRBD2|TRBV2|-|TRBJ2-1
CASSDPTFRSSGDNEQFF
TGTGCCAGCAGTGACCCTACTTTCCGGTCTAGCGGAGACAATGAGCAGTTCTTC
>-|TRBV7-3|-|TRBJ2-3
CASSLVDPDTQYF
TGTGCCAGCAGCTTAGTGGATCCAGATACGCAGTATTTT
>-|TRBV29-1|-|TRBJ1-1
CSVVPPGLNTEAFF
TGCAGCGTTGTCCCTCCGGGACTGAACACTGAAGCTTTCTTT
>-|TRBV29-1|-|TRBJ2-1
CSVAHVYNEQFF
TGCAGCGTTGCGCACGTCTACAATGAGCAGTTCTTC
>-|TRBV11-2|-|TRBJ1-1
CASSPGATEAFF
TGTGCCAGCAGCCCCGGGGCAACTGAAGCTTTCTTT
>TRBD2|TRBV4-3|-|TRBJ2-1
CASSQDWTSGRYLSGEQFF
TGCGCCAGCAGCCAAGATTGGACTAGCGGGAGATATCTATCGGGTGAGCAGTTCTTC
>-|TRBV11-2|-|TRBJ2-7
CASSLLDDYEQYF
TGTGCCAGCAGCTTATTAGACGACTACGAGCAGTACTTC
>-|TRBV7-9|once|TRBJ2-3
CASSGITQYF
TGTGCCAGCAGCGGCATTACGCAGTATTTT
>-|TRBV5-5|-|TRBJ2-3
CASRPGVRPDTQYF
TGTGCCAGCAGACCTGGAGTCAGGCCAGATACGCAGTATTTT
>-|TRBV19|-|TRBJ1-1
CASSIRDGTEAFF
TGTGCCAGTAGTATAAGGGACGGGACTGAAGCTTTCTTT